This entry lists 29 T cell receptor beta chains sequenced from one sample in a study of T cell responses to AZD1222 COVID-19 vaccine. Repertoires were generated with immunoSEQ multiplex PCR, while TCRdb's copy carries only in-frame clones and drops some. The sample holds about 130,000 clones, roughly 92% seen once. Sequenced here: peripheral blood, sampled 28 days after the second AZD1222 dose. The receptors were sampled from an adult who received the AZD1222 COVID-19 vaccine.

The chain couples TRBV3-1 (or the pseudogene TRBV3-2) to TRBJ2-7, with D hard to call. The V gene lost 0 bases and the J gene lost 5 bases, with 11 bases spanning the gap. CDR1 and CDR2 from the germline V gene are LGHDT and YNNKEL (reference sequence). The CDR3 contains 14 residues. The chain's CDR3 is CASSQDRTDNEQYF. CDR3 in DNA: TGTGCCAGCAGCCAAGATAGGACGGATAACGAGCAGTACTTC.

The chain is built from TRBV24-1 and TRBJ2-7; 8 bases are shared with TRBD1. Per germline, CDR1 KGHDR and CDR2 SFDVKD. The CDR3 contains 16 residues. The V segment lost 3 bases and the J segment 3 bases; nucleotides outside the gene matches: 9. The CDR3 nucleotides read TGTGCCACCAGTGATACCTCCGGGACAGGTCACTACGAGCAGTACTTC. Its protein is CATSDTSGTGHYEQYF.

The V and J genes are TRBV4-3 and TRBJ1-4, with 10 positions matching TRBD1. Germline V gene sequence: CDR1 LGHNA, CDR2 YSLEER. The CDR3 totals 16 residues. Trimming took 1 base from V and 6 from J; bases not matched to a gene: 5. The CDR3 loop is CASSQGDRGAYEKLFF. In DNA, the CDR3 is TGCGCCAGCAGCCAAGGGGACAGGGGAGCGTATGAAAAACTGTTTTTT.

On this clone: This could be a read error, since a much larger clone is one nucleotide away. The J gene is TRBJ2-2, the V gene TRBV11-3; no clear D. V lost 0 bases and J lost 4, with 0 bases in between. CDR3 length equals 12 residues. The germline V gene has CDR1 SGHNT and CDR2 YENEEA. The CDR3 protein is CASSLDTGELFF. The CDR3 nucleotides are TGTGCCAGCAGCTTAGACACCGGGGAGCTGTTTTTT. Together with reference TRBV11-3 and TRBJ2-2, the CDR3 gives the full variable domain: EAGVVQSPRYKIIEKKQPVAFWCNPISGHNTLYWYLQNLGQGPELLIRYENEEAVDDSQLPKDRFSAERLKGVDSTLKIQPAELGDSAVYLCASSLDTGELFFGEGSRLTVL.

The gene calls are TRBV5-1 and TRBJ2-5, with 12 bases identical to TRBD2. This CDR3 is 15 amino acids long. Losses at the gene ends were 4 bases for V and 5 bases for J; bases not matched to a gene: 6. CDR1 and CDR2 (germline): SGHRS, YFSETQ. CDR3 coding DNA: TGCGCCAGCAGCACGCGACTAGCGGGGGCTGAGACCCAGTACTTC. It translates to CASSTRLAGAETQYF. Filled out from reference TRBV5-1 and TRBJ2-5, the complete variable domain reads KAGVTQTPRYLIKTRGQQVTLSCSPISGHRSVSWYQQTPGQGLQFLFEYFSETQRNKGNFPGRFSGRQFSNSRSEMNVSTLELGDSALYLCASSTRLAGAETQYFGPGTRLLVL.

This clone appeared once. The CDR3 loop is CASSPGTSGSSYEQYF. In nucleotides, the CDR3 is TGTGCCAGCTCACCAGGGACTAGCGGGAGCTCCTACGAGCAGTACTTC. This chain joins TRBV18 and TRBJ2-7; 14 nucleotides line up with TRBD2. CDR3 length: 16 residues. With V trimmed by 2 bases and J by 0 bases, 0 bases remained unmatched. CDR1 and CDR2 (germline): KGHSH, LQKENI.

The gene calls are TRBV27 and TRBJ2-1, with D perhaps TRBD1 or TRBD2 (5 bases each). Germline V gives CDR1 MNHEY, CDR2 SMNVEV (reference sequence). CDR3 length equals 15 residues. The V end was cut by 8 bases, the J end by 0 bases, with 14 bases between. In DNA form, the CDR3 reads TGTGCCAGCGCCGATTGGGGGAGCTCCTACAATGAGCAGTTCTTC. It is translated as CASADWGSSYNEQFF.

This clone occurred once. The genes are TRBV29-1 and TRBJ1-2; 8 bases fit TRBD1. The CDR3 covers 14 residues. V lost 6 bases to trimming and J lost 3 bases; unmatched junction nucleotides: 9. In germline, CDR1 is SQVTM, CDR2 ANQGSEA. DNA for the CDR3: TGCAGCGTGAAAGCCCAGGGGGCGGACTATGGCTACACCTTC. This encodes CSVKAQGADYGYTF.

The chain joins TRBV4-3 to TRBJ1-2, with 7 bases lining up with TRBD1. Germline V gene data show CDR1 as LGHNA and CDR2 as YSLEER. The trim removed 4 bases at V and 4 bases at J, leaving 6 bases unmatched. The CDR3 sequence is 14 residues long. CDR3 DNA: TGCGCCAGCAGCCGGGAACAGGGGAGCTATGGCTACACCTTC. It codes for CASSREQGSYGYTF.

This sequence joins TRBV7-3 and TRBJ2-4, with 8 nucleotides matching TRBD1. This CDR3 spans 19 amino acids. V shed 5 bases and J 0 bases; nucleotides not matched to a gene: 15. Germline values: CDR1 SGHTA, CDR2 FQGTGA. CDR3 region: CASSPGTGRGPVAKNIQYF. DNA for the CDR3: TGTGCCAGCAGCCCTGGGACAGGACGTGGGCCTGTAGCCAAAAACATTCAGTACTTC.

J is TRBJ2-2 and V is TRBV3-1 (or the pseudogene TRBV3-2), with D unresolved. Germline values: CDR1 LGHDT, CDR2 YNNKEL (reference sequence). This CDR3 contains 12 residues. V was clipped by 1 base and J by 6 bases, with 3 bases between them. CDR3 sequence: CASSQVAGELFF. The CDR3 nucleotides read TGTGCCAGCAGCCAAGTGGCCGGGGAGCTGTTTTTT.

The chain recombines TRBV6-2 or TRBV6-3 with TRBJ1-4, with D perhaps matching TRBD1 (5 bases). The CDR3 has 15 residues. The germline V and J ends were trimmed by 2 bases and 3 bases, with 10 bases remaining between them. The germline V gene has CDR1 MNHEY and CDR2 SVGEGT. In DNA, the CDR3 is TGTGCCAGCAGTTACGGAGGGACGGCTAATGAAAAACTGTTTTTT. Its translation: CASSYGGTANEKLFF.

V gene TRBV6-5 combines with J gene TRBJ2-2, with D unclear. Germline assignment: CDR1 MNHEY and CDR2 SVGAGI. There are 15 residues in the CDR3. V was clipped by 2 bases and J by 5 bases, with 12 bases between them. The chain's CDR3 is CASSYRQAATGELFF. CDR3 nucleotide sequence: TGTGCCAGCAGTTACCGGCAGGCAGCGACCGGGGAGCTGTTTTTT.

This clone was seen once. V and J are TRBV4-3 and TRBJ2-7; TRBD2 agrees at 14 bases. Germline V gives CDR1 LGHNA, CDR2 YSLEER. This CDR3 spans 20 amino acids. Germline trimming cut 0 bases from V and 4 bases from J; bases unmatched to any gene: 14. In nucleotides, the CDR3 is TGCGCCAGCAGCCAAGAAAGGGGACTAGCGGGAGACACTAAACGTTACGAGCAGTACTTC. Amino acids: CASSQERGLAGDTKRYEQYF.

The chain has TRBV27 and TRBJ1-6; 10 bases agree with TRBD1. This CDR3 is built from 15 residues. Germline loops: CDR1 MNHEY, CDR2 SMNVEV (reference sequence). V lost 7 bases to trimming and J lost 15 bases; unmatched junction nucleotides: 15. As DNA, the CDR3 is TGTGCCAGCATGTACTCCGGGACAGGGGCCATGAGCCTCCACTTT. This translates into CASMYSGTGAMSLHF.

The rearrangement joins TRBV2 to TRBJ1-1; D unresolved. The CDR3 has 14 amino acids. Between the trimmed V and J ends, which lost 4 bases and 0 bases, there was a span of 9 bases. CDR1 and CDR2 from the germline V gene are SNHLY and FYNNEI. The CDR3 protein is CASSVMGVNTEAFF. CDR3 coding DNA: TGTGCCAGCAGTGTGATGGGAGTGAACACTGAAGCTTTCTTT.

This clone was detected only once. The chain is built from TRBV19 and TRBJ1-5; 10 positions agree with TRBD1. Germline V gene lookup returns CDR1 LNHDA and CDR2 SQIVND (reference sequence). Losses at the gene ends were 3 bases for V and 7 bases for J; bases not matched to a gene: 0. The CDR3 is made up of 13 amino acids. CDR3 in DNA: TGTGCCAGTAGTATGACAGGGGGCCAGCCCCAGCATTTT. It yields the protein CASSMTGGQPQHF.

For the CDR3, the DNA is TGTGCCAGCAGCTCCCACCGCACCGGGACAGGGGCCAACGAGCAGTACTTC. Translating it yields CASSSHRTGTGANEQYF. The chain carries TRBV7-2 and TRBJ2-7; 10 bases are a match to TRBD1. V trimming: 4 bases; J trimming: 5 bases; junction bases outside the gene matches: 14. The CDR3 is 17 residues long. Germline CDR1 SGHTA, CDR2 FQGNSA.

This clone was detected only once. The chain employs TRBV7-9 and TRBJ1-6; TRBD1 matches at 7 bases. The CDR3 runs to 14 residues. J lost 8 bases, V lost 4 bases, and 5 bases had no gene match. The germline V gene has CDR1 SEHNR and CDR2 FQNEAQ (reference sequence). CDR3: CASSWGQGDSPLHF. CDR3 nucleotide sequence: TGTGCCAGCAGCTGGGGGCAGGGGGATTCACCCCTCCACTTT. The full variable domain, with the rest looked up from reference TRBV7-9 and TRBJ1-6, is DTGVSQNPRHKITKRGQNVTFRCDPISEHNRLYWYRQTLGQGPEFLTYFQNEAQLEKSRLLSDRFSAERPKGSFSTLEIQRTEQGDSAMYLCASSWGQGDSPLHFGNGTRLTVT.

J is TRBJ2-3 and V is TRBV19; D perhaps matches TRBD2 (6 bases). The CDR3 sequence is 15 residues long. Germline CDR1 is LNHDA and CDR2 is SQIVND (reference sequence). V dropped 1 base and J dropped 0 bases, with 8 bases sitting between them. CDR3 DNA sequence: TGTGCCAGTAGTATAGGTGGGAGGAGCACAGATACGCAGTATTTT. It codes for CASSIGGRSTDTQYF.

The chain joins TRBV4-2 to TRBJ1-2; 9 bases are shared with TRBD1. The germline gives CDR1 LGHNA, CDR2 YNFKEQ. J lost 3 bases, V lost 4 bases, and 6 bases had no gene match. The CDR3 is made up of 15 amino acids. The chain's CDR3 is CASSLGTGIDYGYTF. CDR3 DNA: TGTGCCAGCAGCCTCGGGACAGGGATTGACTATGGCTACACCTTC.

The V call is TRBV6-2 or TRBV6-3, the J call TRBJ1-1; D is uncertain. The V and J ends lost 4 bases and 5 bases respectively, with 14 bases between them. The CDR3 covers 14 residues. Germline V CDR1 and CDR2: MNHEY, SVGEGT. In nucleotides, the CDR3 is TGTGCCAGCAGTTTTCCGGGAGGGTTTACTGAAGCTTTCTTT. It specifies CASSFPGGFTEAFF.

V gene TRBV19 combines with J gene TRBJ2-7; 13 bases agree with TRBD2. The length of the CDR3 is 15 residues. Germline loops: CDR1 LNHDA, CDR2 SQIVND (reference sequence). V shed 6 bases, J shed 2 bases, and the junction held 4 bases outside the gene matches. CDR3 protein: CASSKGTSGTYEQYF. In nucleotides, the CDR3 is TGTGCCAGTAGCAAGGGGACTAGCGGGACCTACGAGCAGTACTTC.

This clone was seen just once. The chain has TRBV9 and TRBJ2-7, with D possibly matching TRBD1 (5 bases). The germline gives CDR1 SGDLS, CDR2 YYNGEE. The CDR3 runs 14 residues. Between the trimmed V and J ends, which lost 0 bases and 7 bases, there was a span of 14 bases. Written as DNA, the CDR3 is TGTGCCAGCAGCGTAGGTGTGGGGCGGAGAGAGCAGTACTTC. This gives the protein CASSVGVGRREQYF.

This chain uses TRBV9 with TRBJ2-7; D may match TRBD1 or TRBD2 (5 bases each). Germline V lookup: CDR1 SGDLS, CDR2 YYNGEE. V lost 4 bases to trimming and J lost 0 bases, with 11 bases between them. The CDR3 is 14 amino acids. CDR3 bases: TGTGCCAGCAGCCTCTCCGGGACCTCCTACGAGCAGTACTTC. Residues: CASSLSGTSYEQYF.

This clone was counted only a few times. The rearrangement uses TRBV5-1 and TRBJ1-1; 7 bases are a match to TRBD1. With 4 bases clipped from V and 1 base from J, the junction kept 4 bases outside the gene matches. CDR1 SGHRS and CDR2 YFSETQ come from the germline V gene. CDR3 length: 14 residues. The CDR3 protein is CASSIRQGNTEAFF. The CDR3 DNA sequence: TGCGCCAGCAGCATCAGACAGGGGAACACTGAAGCTTTCTTT.

This chain links TRBV6-2 or TRBV6-3 with TRBJ2-1; no reliable D call. The CDR3 totals 14 residues. Per germline, CDR1 MNHEY and CDR2 SVGEGT. The germline V and J ends were trimmed by 5 bases and 0 bases, with 8 bases remaining between them. The CDR3 is CASSRVASYNEQFF. The CDR3 DNA is TGTGCCAGCAGTAGGGTGGCCTCCTACAATGAGCAGTTCTTC.

The rearrangement uses TRBV11-3 and TRBJ1-1; tentative D call: TRBD1 (5 bases). Germline assignment: CDR1 SGHNT and CDR2 YENEEA. This CDR3 comprises 14 residues. The V gene lost 5 bases and the J gene lost 1 base, with 11 bases spanning the gap. The DNA of the CDR3 is TGTGCCAGCAGCCAGGGACGTGCGAACACTGAAGCTTTCTTT. Translated: CASSQGRANTEAFF.

The gene calls are TRBV10-3 and TRBJ2-1; a possible D gene is TRBD2 (7 bases). The V end was cut by 4 bases, the J end by 4 bases, with 14 bases between. The CDR3 is 15 amino acids. Per the germline V gene, CDR1 is ENHRY and CDR2 is SYGVKD. Here the CDR3 DNA reads TGTGCCATCAGTGGTGAGGGGGAGGGGTACAATGAGCAGTTCTTC. Its protein product is CAISGEGEGYNEQFF.